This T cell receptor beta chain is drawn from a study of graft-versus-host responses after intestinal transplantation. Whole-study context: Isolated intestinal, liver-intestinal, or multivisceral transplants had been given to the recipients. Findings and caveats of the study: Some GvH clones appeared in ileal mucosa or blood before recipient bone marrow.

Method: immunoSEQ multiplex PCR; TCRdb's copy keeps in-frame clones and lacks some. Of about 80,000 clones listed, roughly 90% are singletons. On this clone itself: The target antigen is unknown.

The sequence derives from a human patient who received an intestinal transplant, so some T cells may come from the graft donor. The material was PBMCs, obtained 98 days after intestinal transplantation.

CDR3 DNA sequence: TGTGCCAGCAGCCCTGATCAAGAGACCCAGTACTTC. Amino acids: CASSPDQETQYF. The chain has TRBV13 and TRBJ2-5; D unclear. The CDR3 is 12 residues long. The V end lost 5 bases, the J end lost 2 bases, and 6 bases lay between the germline ends. Per germline, CDR1 PRHDT and CDR2 FYEKMQ (reference sequence).